The sample holds a few counts of the clone carrying this TCR beta chain. The sample comes from a study of cytomegalovirus exposure and HLA in healthy donors. Study in general: The approximately 120 validation repertoires were produced on the same platform as the roughly 660 repertoires of the first cohort. This was reported in a later analysis.

Data came from immunoSEQ multiplex PCR; TCRdb stores just in-frame clones and leaves some out. The sample lists hundreds of thousands of clones, less than 95% seen once, with just over 3% in the top ten. The V gene end was trimmed by 3 bases and the J gene end by 3 bases; junction bases not matched to a gene: 2. The CDR3 spans 14 residues. CDR1 is SNHLY, CDR2 FYNNEI, per germline. The origin of this receptor is a woman aged 25-40 years in good health and CMV-seronegative. The sequenced material came from PBMCs. V and J are TRBV2 and TRBJ2-7, with TRBD1 matching over 10 bases. The CDR3 region has the DNA TGTGCCAGCAGTGAGGGACAGGGGTACTACGAGCAGTACTTC. Translating gives CASSEGQGYYEQYF.